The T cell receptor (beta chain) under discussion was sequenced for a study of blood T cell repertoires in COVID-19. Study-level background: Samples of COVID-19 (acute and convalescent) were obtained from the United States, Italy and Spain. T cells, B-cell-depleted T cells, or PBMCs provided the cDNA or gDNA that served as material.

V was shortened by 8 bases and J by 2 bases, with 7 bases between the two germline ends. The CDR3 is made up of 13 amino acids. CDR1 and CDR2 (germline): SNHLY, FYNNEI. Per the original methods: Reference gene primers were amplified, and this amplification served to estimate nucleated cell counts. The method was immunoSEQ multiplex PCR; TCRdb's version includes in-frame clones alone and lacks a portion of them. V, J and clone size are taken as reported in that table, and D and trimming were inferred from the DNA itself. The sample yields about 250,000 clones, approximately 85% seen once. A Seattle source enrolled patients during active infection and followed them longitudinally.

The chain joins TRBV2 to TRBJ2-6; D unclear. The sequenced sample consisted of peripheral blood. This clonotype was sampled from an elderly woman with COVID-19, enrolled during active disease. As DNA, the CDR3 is TGTGCCAGCGGGCAGGCTGGGGCCAACGTCCTGACTTTC. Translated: CASGQAGANVLTF.